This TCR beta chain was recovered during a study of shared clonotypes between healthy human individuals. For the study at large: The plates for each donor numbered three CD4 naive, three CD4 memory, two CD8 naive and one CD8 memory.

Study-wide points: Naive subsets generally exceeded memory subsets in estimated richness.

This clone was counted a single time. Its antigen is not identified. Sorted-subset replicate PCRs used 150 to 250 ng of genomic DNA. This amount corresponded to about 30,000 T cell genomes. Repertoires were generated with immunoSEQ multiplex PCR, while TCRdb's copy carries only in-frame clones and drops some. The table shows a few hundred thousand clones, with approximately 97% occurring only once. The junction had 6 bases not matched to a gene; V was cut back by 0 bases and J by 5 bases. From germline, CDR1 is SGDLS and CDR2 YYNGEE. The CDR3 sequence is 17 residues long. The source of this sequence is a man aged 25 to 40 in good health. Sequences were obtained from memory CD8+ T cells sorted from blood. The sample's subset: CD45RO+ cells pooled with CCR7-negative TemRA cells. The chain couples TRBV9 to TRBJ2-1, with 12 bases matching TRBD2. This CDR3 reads CASSVGLAGVYHNEQFF. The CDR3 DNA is TGTGCCAGCAGCGTAGGACTAGCGGGAGTTTACCACAATGAGCAGTTCTTC.